A selection of T cell receptor beta chains follows, all from one sample in a study of yellow fever vaccine responses in identical twins. TCRdb analysed the RT-PCR reads with MiXCR anew, one entry per CDR3 protein. The sample consists of just under 4,000 distinct CDR3 sequences, approximately 70% of them appearing once. This specimen consisted of T cells from blood (PBMCs), unsorted or a sorted subset (not recorded which), obtained before or after yellow fever vaccination (not recorded which). The origin of the receptors is a woman younger than 35 who received the yellow fever vaccine. The CDR3 runs from the conserved cysteine through the conserved F or W. D genes are given only for firm matches. Size values are once, few and many counts, or a class for expanded clones, and some rows have none.

j_gene	d_gene	v_gene	abundance	CDR3nt	CDR3aa
TRBJ2-1	NA	TRBV5-4	once	TGTGCCAGCGACGTAGGTAATGAGCAGTTCTTC	CASDVGNEQFF
TRBJ2-7	TRBD2	TRBV11-1	once	TGTGCCAGCAGCCCCGGGGGGGAATACGAGCAGTACTTC	CASSPGGEYEQYF
TRBJ2-3	NA	TRBV15	NA	TGTGCCACCAACCAGTCCCCCGCGGATACGCAGTATTTT	CATNQSPADTQYF
TRBJ2-7	TRBD1	TRBV5-1	NA	TGCGCCAGCAGAGGGCAGGGGGCTTCCGAGCAGTACTTC	CASRGQGASEQYF
TRBJ2-5	NA	TRBV7-9	NA	TGTGCCAGCAGCTTAATGTCCCAGGGGCAAGAGACCCAGTACTTC	CASSLMSQGQETQYF
TRBJ2-7	NA	TRBV29-1	few	TGCAGCGTTGTCTCAGGGGAGGGCGAGCAGTACTTC	CSVVSGEGEQYF
TRBJ2-7	TRBD2	TRBV10-3	NA	TGTGCCATCAGTGAGTCAGCGGGGCGGGACGGAAGATACGAGCAGTACTTC	CAISESAGRDGRYEQYF
TRBJ1-6	NA	TRBV28	once	TGTGCCAGCATAGACGCGGCGTCGGGTTCACCCCTCCACTTT	CASIDAASGSPLHF
TRBJ2-2	TRBD2	TRBV15	once	TGTGCCACCAGCAGGGAGCGGGACGGACTGAACACCGGGGAGCTGTTTTTT	CATSRERDGLNTGELFF
TRBJ1-6	NA	TRBV7-1	NA	TGTGCCAGCAGCTCAGTTAATTCACCCCTCCACTTT	CASSSVNSPLHF
TRBJ2-3	NA	TRBV11-2	NA	TGTGCCAGCAGGGGAGCGAACACAGATACGCAGTATTTT	CASRGANTDTQYF
TRBJ2-1	NA	TRBV15	NA	TGTGCCACCAGCAGAGATAACGAGCCCTACAATGAGCAGTTCTTC	CATSRDNEPYNEQFF